This T cell receptor beta chain was captured by sequencing in a study of CD8+CD57+ T cells in acquired aplastic anemia. Overall study context: Across the sorted CD4+ and CD8+ cells, DNA amounts averaged about 3 ug. Average CD4+ read depth in healthy donors was around 9.9 million reads. General study results and limits: The study found no significant CD8+ Simpson's diversity difference between patients and controls. Patients shared 25 to 35 CD8+ CDR3 sequences with controls.

Concerning this clonotype: Its antigen is unknown.

The template used for profiling TCR beta VDJ and CDR3 was genomic DNA. TCRdb recomputed calls from the reads with MiXCR, one row per CDR3 protein. The sample holds about 80,000 distinct CDR3 sequences, approximately 45% seen once. This TCR came from a human donor in good health, serving as a control. The sample consisted of sorted CD4+, CD8+, or CD8+CD57+ T cells (not recorded which) from PBMCs.

The CDR3 loop is CASCTSGTGAQPQHF. CDR3 sequence (DNA): TGTGCCAGCTGCACTTCCGGGACAGGGGCTCAGCCCCAGCATTTT. This sequence joins TRBV2 and TRBJ1-5, with 10 bases identical to TRBD1. Germline V gives CDR1 SNHLY, CDR2 FYNNEI. The CDR3 sequence is 15 residues long. J was trimmed by 6 bases and V by 8 bases; bases with no gene match: 10.